This T cell receptor beta chain appears in the sequencing data of a study of blood T cells in healthy people across ages. Study results and limitations: Not knowing donor CMV status may have confounded expanded clonotype changes.

This clonotype was detected a few times. Antigen unknown. Sample-barcoded 5' priming and a J-beta primer mix drove a second PCR of roughly 7 to 11 cycles. A single record per CDR3 protein comes from TCRdb applying MiXCR to the 5' RACE reads. The sample lists some 640,000 distinct CDR3 sequences; under 30% were seen once. For every donor, a draw yielded 8.5 to 10 milliliters of peripheral blood. At least 6 million PBMCs were isolated per sample. The length of the CDR3 is 16 residues. V lost 3 bases to trimming and J lost 8 bases; unmatched junction nucleotides: 11. Germline V CDR1 and CDR2: KGHSH, LQKENI.

The sample taken for sequencing was blood. This clonotype was sampled from a woman aged 80 or over in good health. The genes are TRBV18 and TRBJ1-2; 11 bases agree with TRBD1. The CDR3 is CASSPFGGQGADGYTF. The CDR3 DNA sequence: TGTGCCAGCTCACCTTTTGGAGGACAGGGGGCGGACGGCTACACCTTC.